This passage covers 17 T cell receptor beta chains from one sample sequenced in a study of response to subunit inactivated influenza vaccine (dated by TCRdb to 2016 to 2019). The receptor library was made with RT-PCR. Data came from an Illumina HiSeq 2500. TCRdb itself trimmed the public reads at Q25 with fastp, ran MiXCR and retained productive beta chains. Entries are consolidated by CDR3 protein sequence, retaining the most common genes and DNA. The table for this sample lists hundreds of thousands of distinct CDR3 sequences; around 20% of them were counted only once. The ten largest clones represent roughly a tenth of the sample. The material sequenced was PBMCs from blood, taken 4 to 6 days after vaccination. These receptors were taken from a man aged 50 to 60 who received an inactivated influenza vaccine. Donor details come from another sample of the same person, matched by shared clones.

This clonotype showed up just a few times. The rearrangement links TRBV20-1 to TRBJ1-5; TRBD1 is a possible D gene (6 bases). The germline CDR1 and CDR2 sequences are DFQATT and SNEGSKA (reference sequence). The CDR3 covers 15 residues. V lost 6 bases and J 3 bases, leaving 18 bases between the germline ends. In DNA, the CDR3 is TGCAGTGCACACACACAGGGATTTTCCAATCAGCCCCAGCATTTT. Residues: CSAHTQGFSNQPQHF.

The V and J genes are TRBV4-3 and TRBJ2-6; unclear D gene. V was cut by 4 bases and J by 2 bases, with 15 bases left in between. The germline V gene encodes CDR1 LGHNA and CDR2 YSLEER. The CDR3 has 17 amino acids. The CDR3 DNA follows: TGCGCCAGCAGCCCACTACTATCCAGTACTGGGGCCAACGTCCTGACTTTC. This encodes CASSPLLSSTGANVLTF.

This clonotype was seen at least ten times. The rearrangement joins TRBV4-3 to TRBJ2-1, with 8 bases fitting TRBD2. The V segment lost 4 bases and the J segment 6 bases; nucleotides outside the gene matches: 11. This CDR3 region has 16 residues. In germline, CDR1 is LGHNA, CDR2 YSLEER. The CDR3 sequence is CASSLYQGTSGNEQFF. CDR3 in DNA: TGCGCCAGCAGCCTATATCAAGGGACTAGTGGCAATGAGCAGTTCTTC.

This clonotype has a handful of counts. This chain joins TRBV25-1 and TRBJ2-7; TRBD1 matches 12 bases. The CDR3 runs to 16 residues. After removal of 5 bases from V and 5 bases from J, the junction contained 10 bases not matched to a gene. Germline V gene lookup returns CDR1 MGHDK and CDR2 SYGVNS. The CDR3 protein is CASSFSPGQGANEQYF. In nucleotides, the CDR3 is TGTGCCAGCAGTTTCAGTCCGGGACAGGGGGCAAACGAGCAGTACTTC.

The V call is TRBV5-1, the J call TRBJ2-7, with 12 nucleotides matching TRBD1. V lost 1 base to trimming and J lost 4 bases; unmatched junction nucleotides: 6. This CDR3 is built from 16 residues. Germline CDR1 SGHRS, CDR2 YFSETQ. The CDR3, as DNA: TGCGCCAGCAGCTTGACAACGGGACAGGGGGCATACGAGCAGTACTTC. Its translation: CASSLTTGQGAYEQYF. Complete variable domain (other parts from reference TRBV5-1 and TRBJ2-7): KAGVTQTPRYLIKTRGQQVTLSCSPISGHRSVSWYQQTPGQGLQFLFEYFSETQRNKGNFPGRFSGRQFSNSRSEMNVSTLELGDSALYLCASSLTTGQGAYEQYFGPGTRLTVT.

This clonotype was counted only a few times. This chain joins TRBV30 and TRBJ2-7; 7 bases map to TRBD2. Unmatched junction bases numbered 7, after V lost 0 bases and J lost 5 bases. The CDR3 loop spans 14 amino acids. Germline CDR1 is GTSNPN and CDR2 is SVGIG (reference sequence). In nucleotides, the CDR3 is TGTGCCTGGAGTGTGACGGGAGGTTTGGACGAGCAGTACTTC. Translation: CAWSVTGGLDEQYF.

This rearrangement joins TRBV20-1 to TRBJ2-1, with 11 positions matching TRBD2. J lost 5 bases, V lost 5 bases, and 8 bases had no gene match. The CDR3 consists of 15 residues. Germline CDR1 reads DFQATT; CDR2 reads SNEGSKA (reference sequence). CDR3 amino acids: CSALSGTSGHNEQFF. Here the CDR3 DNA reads TGCAGTGCTCTTAGCGGGACTAGCGGCCACAATGAGCAGTTCTTC.

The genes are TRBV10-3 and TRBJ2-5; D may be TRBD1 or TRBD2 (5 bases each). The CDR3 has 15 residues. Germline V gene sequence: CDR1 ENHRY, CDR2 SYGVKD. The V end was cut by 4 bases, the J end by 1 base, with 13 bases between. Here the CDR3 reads CAISGGPTSQETQYF. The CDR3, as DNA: TGTGCCATCAGTGGGGGACCGACCAGCCAAGAGACCCAGTACTTC.

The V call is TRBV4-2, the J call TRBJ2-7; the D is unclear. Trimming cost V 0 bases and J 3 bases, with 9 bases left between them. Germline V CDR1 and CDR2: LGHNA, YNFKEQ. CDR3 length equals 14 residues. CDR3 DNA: TGTGCCAGCAGCCAAGAGGGCAGTGGCTACGAGCAGTACTTC. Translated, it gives CASSQEGSGYEQYF.

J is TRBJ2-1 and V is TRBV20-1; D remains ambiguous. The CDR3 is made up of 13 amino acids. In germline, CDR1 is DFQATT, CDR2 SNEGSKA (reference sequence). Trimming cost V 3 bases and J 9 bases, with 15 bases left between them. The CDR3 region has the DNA TGCAGTGCTAGGGACCCTAATTCCGCTGAGCAGTTCTTC. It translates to CSARDPNSAEQFF.

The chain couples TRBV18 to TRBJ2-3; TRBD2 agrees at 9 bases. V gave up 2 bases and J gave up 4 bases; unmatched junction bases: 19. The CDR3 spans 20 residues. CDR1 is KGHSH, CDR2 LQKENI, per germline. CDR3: CASSPKVLTKDSGSADTQYF. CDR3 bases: TGTGCCAGCTCACCAAAGGTATTGACAAAGGATAGCGGGAGCGCAGATACGCAGTATTTT. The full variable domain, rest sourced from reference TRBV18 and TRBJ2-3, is NAGVMQNPRHLVRRRGQEARLRCSPMKGHSHVYWYRQLPEEGLKFMVYLQKENIIDESGMPKERFSAEFPKEGPSILRIQQVVRGDSAAYFCASSPKVLTKDSGSADTQYFGPGTRLTVL.

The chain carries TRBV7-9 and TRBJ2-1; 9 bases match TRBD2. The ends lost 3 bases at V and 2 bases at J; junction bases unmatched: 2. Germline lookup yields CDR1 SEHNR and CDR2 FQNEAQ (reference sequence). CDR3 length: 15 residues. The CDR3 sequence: CASSFAGGPYNEQFF. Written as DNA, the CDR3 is TGTGCCAGCAGCTTCGCGGGAGGGCCCTACAATGAGCAGTTCTTC.

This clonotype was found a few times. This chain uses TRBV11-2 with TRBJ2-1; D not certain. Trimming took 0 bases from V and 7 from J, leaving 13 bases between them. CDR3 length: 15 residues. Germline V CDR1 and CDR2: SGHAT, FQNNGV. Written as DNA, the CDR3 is TGTGCCAGCAGCTTAGACTACGCGAGCGTAAATGAGCAGTTCTTC. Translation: CASSLDYASVNEQFF. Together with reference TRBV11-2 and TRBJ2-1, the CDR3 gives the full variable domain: EAGVAQSPRYKIIEKRQSVAFWCNPISGHATLYWYQQILGQGPKLLIQFQNNGVVDDSQLPKDRFSAERLKGVDSTLKIQPAKLEDSAVYLCASSLDYASVNEQFFGPGTRLTVL.

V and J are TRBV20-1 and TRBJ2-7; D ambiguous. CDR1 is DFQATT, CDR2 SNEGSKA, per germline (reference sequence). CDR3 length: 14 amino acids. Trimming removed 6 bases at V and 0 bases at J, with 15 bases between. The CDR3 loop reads CSARSTQSSYEQYF. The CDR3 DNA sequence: TGCAGTGCCCGCTCGACTCAGAGCTCCTACGAGCAGTACTTC.

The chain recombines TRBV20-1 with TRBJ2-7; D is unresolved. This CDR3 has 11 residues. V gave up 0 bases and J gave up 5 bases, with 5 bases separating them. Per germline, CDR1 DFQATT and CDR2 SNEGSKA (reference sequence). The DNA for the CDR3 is TGCAGTGCTAGAGATTTGCACGAGCAGTACTTC. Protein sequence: CSARDLHEQYF.

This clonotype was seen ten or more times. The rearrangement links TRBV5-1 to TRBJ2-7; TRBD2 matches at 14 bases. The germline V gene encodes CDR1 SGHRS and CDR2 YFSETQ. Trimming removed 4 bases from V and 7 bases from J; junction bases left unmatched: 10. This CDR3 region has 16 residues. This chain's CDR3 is CASSEGLAGASSEQYF. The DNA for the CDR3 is TGCGCCAGCAGCGAGGGACTAGCGGGGGCATCTTCTGAGCAGTACTTC. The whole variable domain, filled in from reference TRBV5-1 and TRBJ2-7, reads KAGVTQTPRYLIKTRGQQVTLSCSPISGHRSVSWYQQTPGQGLQFLFEYFSETQRNKGNFPGRFSGRQFSNSRSEMNVSTLELGDSALYLCASSEGLAGASSEQYFGPGTRLTVT.

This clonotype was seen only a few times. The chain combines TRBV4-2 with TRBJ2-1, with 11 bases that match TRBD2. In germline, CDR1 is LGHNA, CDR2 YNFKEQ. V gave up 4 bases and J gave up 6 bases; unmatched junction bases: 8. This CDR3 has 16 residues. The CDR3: CASSPTPSGRFNEQFF. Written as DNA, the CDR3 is TGTGCCAGCAGCCCAACTCCTAGCGGGAGGTTCAATGAGCAGTTCTTC.